Listed here are 32 T cell receptor beta chains from one sample, sequenced in a study of blood T cells in healthy people across ages. Next came a second PCR, run for about 6 to 11 cycles, which used a sample-barcoded 5' primer along with a J-beta primer mix. TCRdb itself ran the 5' RACE reads through MiXCR, one entry per CDR3 protein. The data hold around 500,000 distinct CDR3 sequences, with less than 60% observed a single time. Sequencing input: blood. The receptors were gathered from a man aged 80 or over in good health.

This clonotype was picked up a small number of times. The chain employs TRBV29-1 and TRBJ2-1, with 7 positions matching TRBD2. Germline loops: CDR1 SQVTM, CDR2 ANQGSEA. V trimming: 7 bases; J trimming: 8 bases; junction bases outside the gene matches: 8. The CDR3 runs 12 residues. CDR3 coding DNA: TGCAGCGCTCAGGCGAGCGGGGATGAGCAGTTCTTC. Translating it yields CSAQASGDEQFF.

J is TRBJ1-3 and V is TRBV21-1. TRBV21-1 represents a pseudogene. This CDR3 has 16 residues. CDR3 in DNA: TGTGCCAGCAGCAAAGAGGCAGACTTCTCTGGAAACACCATATATTTT. Translation: CASSKEADFSGNTIYF.

The chain's CDR3 is CASSFSPVPYEQYF. The CDR3 region has the DNA TGCGCCAGCAGCTTTTCACCCGTCCCCTACGAGCAGTACTTC. This rearrangement joins TRBV5-1 to TRBJ2-4, with no clear D. The J call is uncertain, as TRBJ2-7 better fits the DNA end. The germline gives CDR1 SGHRS, CDR2 YFSETQ. The CDR3 runs to 14 residues.

The CDR3 DNA follows: TGTGCCAGCAGTTTGGCAGCGTCTAAGCTAAACACTGAAGCTTTCTTT. Translation: CASSLAASKLNTEAFF. This rearrangement joins TRBV6-5 to TRBJ1-1; the D is unclear. Germline V gene sequence: CDR1 MNHEY, CDR2 SVGAGI. There are 16 residues in the CDR3. Trimming stripped 4 bases from V and 2 bases from J, with 17 bases between.

This clonotype was counted a few times. The rearrangement joins TRBV3-1 to TRBJ1-4, with TRBD1 matching over 8 bases. This CDR3 has 14 amino acids. CDR1 and CDR2 (germline): LGHDT, YNNKEL (reference sequence). The V and J ends lost 5 bases and 8 bases, in that order; junction bases with no gene match: 7. CDR3 sequence (DNA): TGTGCCAGCAGCTTCCGGACAGGGTACGAAAAACTGTTTTTT. Amino acids: CASSFRTGYEKLFF.

The chain couples TRBV20-1 to TRBJ2-1; 7 bases map to TRBD2. This CDR3 region has 16 residues. Losses at the gene ends were 0 bases for V and 2 bases for J; bases not matched to a gene: 7. Germline V lookup: CDR1 DFQATT, CDR2 SNEGSKA (reference sequence). The CDR3 protein is CSARDKASGPYNEQFF. The CDR3 DNA reads TGCAGTGCTAGAGATAAGGCTAGCGGCCCCTACAATGAGCAGTTCTTC.

The chain employs TRBV7-3 and TRBJ2-3; no firm D call. Trimming took off 1 base at V and 0 bases at J, with 8 bases between the two ends. Germline values: CDR1 SGHTA, CDR2 FQGTGA. The CDR3 contains 15 residues. As DNA, the CDR3 is TGTGCCAGCAGCTTAAAGCCTTTGAGCACAGATACGCAGTATTTT. This encodes CASSLKPLSTDTQYF.

This clonotype was counted many times. The chain joins TRBV12-3 or TRBV12-4 to TRBJ2-7; the D is unclear. The CDR3 runs 14 residues. The germline V and J ends were trimmed by 4 bases and 6 bases, with 16 bases remaining between them. The DNA of the CDR3 is TGTGCCAGCAGTTCTCCGGTAGAAGATGGCGAGCAGTACTTC. This translates into CASSSPVEDGEQYF.

The count of this clonotype is one. The chain is built from TRBV20-1 and TRBJ2-1; possible D gene TRBD2, 6 bases. The germline V gene has CDR1 DFQATT and CDR2 SNEGSKA (reference sequence). The CDR3 is 14 amino acids. Trimming removed 2 bases from V and 3 bases from J, with 11 bases in between. The CDR3 sequence is CSARRRAGYNEQFF. DNA of the CDR3: TGCAGTGCTAGACGACGAGCGGGCTACAATGAGCAGTTCTTC.

The chain combines TRBV5-1 with TRBJ2-1; 7 nucleotides agree with TRBD1. Germline V lookup: CDR1 SGHRS, CDR2 YFSETQ. The CDR3 covers 15 residues. V gave up 4 bases and J gave up 6 bases; unmatched junction bases: 10. The CDR3 DNA reads TGCGCCAGCAGCCCCGACAGGGCGACAATCAATGAGCAGTTCTTC. Protein: CASSPDRATINEQFF.

This clonotype was counted a single time. The CDR3 here is CAISESGTSLHF. The DNA of the CDR3 is TGTGCCATCAGTGAGTCAGGGACGTCCCTCCACTTT. The J gene is TRBJ1-6, the V gene TRBV10-3; TRBD1 is a possible D gene (5 bases). V gave up 0 bases and J gave up 14 bases, with 8 bases separating them. The CDR3 spans 12 residues. Germline V gene data show CDR1 as ENHRY and CDR2 as SYGVKD.

The V gene is TRBV6-5, the J gene TRBJ1-1; maybe TRBD1 (5 bases). This CDR3 spans 16 amino acids. With 2 bases removed from V and 3 bases from J, the gap between germline ends came to 16 bases. CDR1 and CDR2 from the germline V gene are MNHEY and SVGAGI. CDR3 amino acids: CASSYGAGVLDTEAFF. CDR3 DNA: TGTGCCAGCAGTTACGGGGCAGGAGTATTGGACACTGAAGCTTTCTTT.

The J gene is TRBJ2-1, the V gene TRBV7-3; D might be TRBD2 (5 bases). Germline CDR1 reads SGHTA; CDR2 reads FQGTGA. This CDR3 spans 16 amino acids. Trimming cost V 5 bases and J 9 bases, with 23 bases left between them. The CDR3 sequence is CASSPVATPTNAEQFF. The CDR3 region has the DNA TGTGCCAGCAGCCCGGTAGCGACACCTACAAACGCTGAGCAGTTCTTC.

As concerns this clonotype: One end of the junction fails to match germline, which may point to a read error. The CDR3 region has the DNA TGTGCCAGCAGCCCGAGGGGGACGAGGGTCGTAGAGTACAGTGAGCAGTTCTTC. This codes for CASSPRGTRVVEYSEQFF. The rearrangement uses TRBV7-2 and TRBJ2-1; tentative D call: TRBD1 (6 bases). Germline assignment: CDR1 SGHTA and CDR2 FQGNSA. The CDR3 covers 18 residues.

The rearrangement uses TRBV7-2 and TRBJ1-6; 8 bases align to TRBD1. Germline V gene lookup returns CDR1 SGHTA and CDR2 FQGNSA. The CDR3 is 15 residues long. With 1 base clipped from V and 9 bases from J, the junction kept 5 bases outside the gene matches. The CDR3 loop is CASSLVRTGTSPLHF. In DNA form, the CDR3 reads TGTGCCAGCAGCTTAGTTAGGACAGGGACTTCACCCCTCCACTTT.

This clonotype was seen a few times. This sequence joins TRBV28 and TRBJ2-7, with 7 bases identical to TRBD1. The germline CDR1 and CDR2 sequences are MDHEN and SYDVKM. Losses at the gene ends were 5 bases for V and 6 bases for J; bases not matched to a gene: 13. The CDR3 is 15 amino acids. The CDR3 DNA reads as TGTGCCAGCAGTCTCCACCCCGGGACAGTCGGCGAGCAGTACTTC. It is translated as CASSLHPGTVGEQYF.

The rearrangement joins TRBV7-2 to TRBJ1-4; the D gene is possibly TRBD1 (6 bases). The CDR3 is 15 amino acids. Germline CDR1 is SGHTA and CDR2 is FQGNSA. V shed 3 bases and J shed 3 bases, with 11 bases lying between them. CDR3 in amino acids: CASSFGGLANEKLFF. CDR3 bases: TGTGCCAGCAGCTTTGGGGGGCTTGCTAATGAAAAACTGTTTTTT.

V gene TRBV12-3 or TRBV12-4 combines with J gene TRBJ2-5, with a tentative D call TRBD1 (7 bases). CDR3 size: 14 residues. V was clipped by 0 bases and J by 11 bases, with 16 bases between them. The CDR3 loop reads CASSLADRTGEQYF. Here the CDR3 DNA reads TGTGCCAGCAGTTTAGCGGACAGGACGGGGGAGCAGTACTTC.

The table lists this clonotype with a few counts. This chain joins TRBV5-1 and TRBJ2-4; TRBD1 is a possible D gene (6 bases). CDR1 and CDR2 from the germline V gene are SGHRS and YFSETQ. CDR3 length equals 13 residues. Trimming took 0 bases from V and 7 from J, leaving 8 bases between them. CDR3 DNA: TGCGCCAGCAGCTTGGTTACAGGGAACATTCAGTACTTC. Its translation is CASSLVTGNIQYF.

This clonotype was observed a few times. The V gene is TRBV27, the J gene TRBJ2-3; D ambiguous. The germline CDR1 and CDR2 sequences are MNHEY and SMNVEV (reference sequence). Trimming took 8 bases from V and 0 from J, leaving 18 bases between them. This CDR3 region has 16 residues. CDR3 sequence (DNA): TGTGCCAGCGGATCTGGGCGCCGTACTAGCACAGATACGCAGTATTTT. It encodes CASGSGRRTSTDTQYF.

This clonotype has only a few counts. The V and J genes are TRBV2 and TRBJ1-5; 7 positions agree with TRBD1. The CDR3 length is 14 residues. Germline loops: CDR1 SNHLY, CDR2 FYNNEI. J lost 0 bases, V lost 8 bases, and 4 bases had no gene match. CDR3 protein: CASRDRISNQPQHF. In DNA, the CDR3 is TGTGCCAGCCGGGACAGAATTAGCAATCAGCCCCAGCATTTT.

This clonotype was detected a few times. The V call is TRBV27, the J call TRBJ1-6; TRBD1 matches at 8 bases. This CDR3 comprises 16 residues. Germline values: CDR1 MNHEY, CDR2 SMNVEV (reference sequence). The ends lost 5 bases at V and 4 bases at J; junction bases unmatched: 7. The chain's CDR3 is CASSATGAGYNSPLHF. CDR3 in DNA: TGTGCCAGCAGTGCGACAGGGGCGGGATATAATTCACCCCTCCACTTT.

This clonotype has just one count. J is TRBJ2-5 and V is TRBV7-2; the match to TRBD2 covers 12 bases. The CDR3 runs 16 residues. V dropped 2 bases and J dropped 1; count of bases not matched to a gene: 2. Germline V gives CDR1 SGHTA, CDR2 FQGNSA. The chain's CDR3 is CASSLTSGGIQETQYF. CDR3 DNA: TGTGCCAGCAGCTTAACTAGCGGGGGGATCCAAGAGACCCAGTACTTC.

The CDR3 sequence is CASSQLTSGSTDTQYF. The CDR3 bases are TGTGCCAGCAGTCAGTTGACTAGCGGAAGCACAGATACGCAGTATTTT. The V and J genes are TRBV2 and TRBJ2-3; 9 positions match TRBD2. Trimming removed 5 bases from V and 0 bases from J; junction bases left unmatched: 6. Germline loops: CDR1 SNHLY, CDR2 FYNNEI. CDR3 length: 16 residues.

The chain uses TRBV27 and TRBJ2-6, with 8 bases matching TRBD1. The germline CDR1 and CDR2 sequences are MNHEY and SMNVEV (reference sequence). J lost 2 bases, V lost 5 bases, and 11 bases had no gene match. CDR3 length: 18 residues. The CDR3 nucleotides are TGTGCCAGCAGTCCCCGGACAGGGAGTCGGGCTGGGGCCAACGTCCTGACTTTC. Translating gives CASSPRTGSRAGANVLTF.

This clonotype was seen a handful of times. The rearrangement links TRBV29-1 to TRBJ2-1; D call uncertain. Germline V gene sequence: CDR1 SQVTM, CDR2 ANQGSEA. Trimming shortened V by 3 bases and J by 5 bases, and 8 bases separated the two germline ends. The CDR3 sequence is 12 residues long. Written as DNA, the CDR3 is TGCAGCGTTGACAGGCAGAACAATGAGCAGTTCTTC. It is translated as CSVDRQNNEQFF.

V usage is TRBV10-3 and J usage is TRBJ2-5, with 10 nucleotides matching TRBD2. The tail of the sequence fits TRBJ2-7 better, so the J call may be wrong. The CDR3 has 16 residues. Per germline, CDR1 ENHRY and CDR2 SYGVKD. The DNA for the CDR3 is TGTGCCATCAGTCCTAGCGGGAGTCTAGGGGGCTACGAGCAGTACTTC. It yields the protein CAISPSGSLGGYEQYF.

The chain joins TRBV6-5 to TRBJ2-5; tentative D call: TRBD2 (6 bases). The J call is in doubt because the DNA end fits TRBJ2-7 better. Germline V lookup: CDR1 MNHEY, CDR2 SVGAGI. The CDR3 totals 14 residues. CDR3 protein: CASSYRRVSYEQYF. The CDR3 DNA reads as TGTGCCAGCAGTTACCGGAGGGTTTCCTACGAGCAGTACTTC.

This clonotype was detected ten times or more. The chain links TRBV7-9 to TRBJ2-7, with D unresolved. Germline V gene lookup returns CDR1 SEHNR and CDR2 FQNEAQ (reference sequence). V was shortened by 5 bases and J by 1 base, with 6 bases between the two germline ends. The CDR3 is made up of 12 amino acids. CDR3 sequence: CASSATSYEQYF. The CDR3 DNA is TGTGCCAGCAGCGCCACTTCCTACGAGCAGTACTTC. Drawing the rest from reference TRBV7-9 and TRBJ2-7, the complete variable domain is DTGVSQNPRHKITKRGQNVTFRCDPISEHNRLYWYRQTLGQGPEFLTYFQNEAQLEKSRLLSDRFSAERPKGSFSTLEIQRTEQGDSAMYLCASSATSYEQYFGPGTRLTVT.

This clonotype was detected a few times. The gene calls are TRBV27 and TRBJ2-5; 9 nucleotides line up with TRBD2. With 5 bases clipped from V and 4 bases from J, the junction kept 8 bases outside the gene matches. The CDR3 has 15 residues. Germline V gene sequence: CDR1 MNHEY, CDR2 SMNVEV (reference sequence). CDR3 protein: CASSTDMGLAETQYF. Here the CDR3 DNA reads TGTGCCAGCAGTACTGACATGGGACTAGCAGAGACCCAGTACTTC.

This clonotype was seen only a few times. The chain recombines TRBV7-2 with TRBJ2-2; D remains unclear. V was clipped by 3 bases and J by 1 base, with 9 bases between them. Germline V gene data show CDR1 as SGHTA and CDR2 as FQGNSA. This CDR3 has 15 amino acids. The CDR3 nucleotides read TGTGCCAGCAGCTTGGGGATAGGGAACACCGGGGAGCTGTTTTTT. Protein product: CASSLGIGNTGELFF. The whole variable domain, remainder taken from reference TRBV7-2 and TRBJ2-2, is GAGVSQSPSNKVTEKGKDVELRCDPISGHTALYWYRQSLGQGLEFLIYFQGNSAPDKSGLPSDRFSAERTGGSVSTLTIQRTQQEDSAVYLCASSLGIGNTGELFFGEGSRLTVL.

CDR3 coding DNA: TGCAGCGGCCTAGCGGGAGGGTCAGGCGAGACCCAGTACTTC. It yields the protein CSGLAGGSGETQYF. The chain joins TRBV29-1 to TRBJ2-5; 12 positions agree with TRBD2. Germline loops: CDR1 SQVTM, CDR2 ANQGSEA. J was trimmed by 5 bases and V by 7 bases; bases with no gene match: 8. The CDR3 covers 14 residues.